A selection of T cell receptor beta chains follows, all from one sample in a study of cytomegalovirus exposure and HLA in healthy donors. Libraries were prepared by immunoSEQ multiplex PCR; TCRdb keeps only in-frame clonotypes and omits some of them. The top ten hold about 0.4% of the sample, which has 170,000 or so clones, almost 85% seen once. The sequencing input was PBMCs. The receptors come from a boy younger than 10 in good health and CMV-seronegative. CDR3s include the opening cysteine and the closing phenylalanine or tryptophan. Each record gives: clone size, J gene, V gene, D gene, CDR3 protein, CDR3 DNA. The D gene is left open where the match is weak. Part of the rows lack a size; the others show once, few, many or a class for expanded clones.

clone size: once; J gene: TRBJ2-7; V gene: TRBV5-1; D gene: -; CDR3 protein: CASSLVPDSYEQYF; CDR3 DNA: TGCGCCAGCAGCTTGGTTCCGGACAGCTACGAGCAGTACTTC
clone size: once; J gene: TRBJ1-5; V gene: TRBV10-3; D gene: TRBD1; CDR3 protein: CAISRGQGSNQPQHF; CDR3 DNA: TGTGCCATCAGCCGGGGACAGGGGAGCAATCAGCCCCAGCATTTT
clone size: once; J gene: TRBJ2-3; V gene: TRBV5-6; D gene: -; CDR3 protein: CASSFNGGTQYF; CDR3 DNA: TGTGCCAGCAGCTTCAACGGTGGTACGCAGTATTTT
clone size: -; J gene: TRBJ1-1; V gene: TRBV9; D gene: -; CDR3 protein: CASSVGVTGAFF; CDR3 DNA: TGTGCCAGCAGCGTAGGGGTGACGGGAGCTTTCTTT
clone size: -; J gene: TRBJ1-5; V gene: TRBV5-1; D gene: -; CDR3 protein: CASSLQGYSNQPQHF; CDR3 DNA: TGCGCCAGCAGCTTGCAGGGCTATAGCAATCAGCCCCAGCATTTT
clone size: -; J gene: TRBJ2-3; V gene: TRBV28; D gene: -; CDR3 protein: CASSFDMEGPEGDTQYF; CDR3 DNA: TGTGCCAGCAGTTTTGACATGGAGGGCCCCGAGGGAGATACGCAGTATTTT
clone size: -; J gene: TRBJ2-3; V gene: TRBV9; D gene: TRBD2; CDR3 protein: CASSVYSGSSTDTQYF; CDR3 DNA: TGTGCCAGCAGCGTATACAGCGGGAGCAGCACAGATACGCAGTATTTT
clone size: -; J gene: TRBJ2-7; V gene: TRBV6-6; D gene: TRBD1; CDR3 protein: CASSAAGGTYEQYF; CDR3 DNA: TGTGCCAGCAGTGCCGCAGGGGGTACCTACGAGCAGTACTTC
clone size: -; J gene: TRBJ2-7; V gene: TRBV10-2; D gene: TRBD1; CDR3 protein: CASSALTGGYEQYF; CDR3 DNA: TGCGCCAGCAGTGCGTTGACAGGGGGCTACGAGCAGTACTTC
clone size: -; J gene: TRBJ2-3; V gene: TRBV2; D gene: -; CDR3 protein: CASSEALGPSTDTQYF; CDR3 DNA: TGTGCCAGCAGTGAAGCACTGGGCCCTAGCACAGATACGCAGTATTTT
clone size: -; J gene: TRBJ2-3; V gene: TRBV10-1; D gene: -; CDR3 protein: CASSSGTSTDTQYF; CDR3 DNA: TGCGCCAGCAGTTCAGGGACTAGCACAGATACGCAGTATTTT
clone size: once; J gene: TRBJ2-1; V gene: TRBV19; D gene: -; CDR3 protein: CASSIGRGNYNEQFF; CDR3 DNA: TGTGCCAGTAGTATTGGAAGAGGAAACTACAATGAGCAGTTCTTC
clone size: once; J gene: TRBJ1-2; V gene: TRBV29-1; D gene: -; CDR3 protein: CSVVPPGTNNYGYTF; CDR3 DNA: TGCAGCGTTGTTCCCCCCGGGACAAATAACTATGGCTACACCTTC
clone size: -; J gene: TRBJ1-5; V gene: TRBV19; D gene: TRBD1; CDR3 protein: CASSIKGAVSNQPQHF; CDR3 DNA: TGTGCCAGTAGTATAAAGGGGGCTGTGAGCAATCAGCCCCAGCATTTT